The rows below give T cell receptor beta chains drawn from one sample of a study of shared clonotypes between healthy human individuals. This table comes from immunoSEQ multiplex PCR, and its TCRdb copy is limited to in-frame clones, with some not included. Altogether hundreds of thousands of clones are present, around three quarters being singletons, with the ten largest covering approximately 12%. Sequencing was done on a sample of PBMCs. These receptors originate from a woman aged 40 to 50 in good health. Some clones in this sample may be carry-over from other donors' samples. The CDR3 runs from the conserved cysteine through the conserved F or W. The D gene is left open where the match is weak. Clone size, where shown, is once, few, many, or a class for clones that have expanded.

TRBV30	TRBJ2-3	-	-	TGTGCCTGGAGTGCCTTGCGGGGTTACACAGATACGCAGTATTTT	CAWSALRGYTDTQYF
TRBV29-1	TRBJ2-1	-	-	TGCAGCGTAGCCGTAGCGCGACATGAGCAGTTCTTC	CSVAVARHEQFF
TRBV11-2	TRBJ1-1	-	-	TGTGCCAGCAGCTTCGGCCCTGGGAACACTGAAGCTTTCTTT	CASSFGPGNTEAFF
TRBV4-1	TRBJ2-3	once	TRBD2	TGCGCCAGCAGCCAAGGACTAGCGGGAGTGGTATCTAGCACAGATACGCAGTATTTT	CASSQGLAGVVSSTDTQYF
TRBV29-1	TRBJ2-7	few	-	TGCAGCGTTGAAGTGTTCACACAGAACTCCTACGAGCAGTACTTC	CSVEVFTQNSYEQYF
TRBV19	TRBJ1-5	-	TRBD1	TGTGCCAGTAGTGGGACAGCCGACAATCAGCCCCAGCATTTT	CASSGTADNQPQHF
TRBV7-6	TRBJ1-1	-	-	TGTGCCAGCAGCTTAAGGGCAGTGATCACTGAAGCTTTCTTT	CASSLRAVITEAFF
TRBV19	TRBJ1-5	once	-	TGTGCCAGCAGTGAATTTGGGGGCTGGAGCAATCAGCCCCAGCATTTT	CASSEFGGWSNQPQHF
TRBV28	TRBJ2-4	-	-	TGTGCCAGCAGCCGGCCAACTGGAAAGTTCATTCAGTACTTC	CASSRPTGKFIQYF
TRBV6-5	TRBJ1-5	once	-	TGTGCCAGCAGTCGGGGAACAATCAATCAGCCCCAGCATTTT	CASSRGTINQPQHF
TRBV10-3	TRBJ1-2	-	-	TGTGCCATCAGGGGCTATGGCTACACCTTC	CAIRGYGYTF
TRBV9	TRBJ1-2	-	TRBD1	TGTGCCAGCAGCCCGGACAGGGGTACGCGGGGCTACACCTTC	CASSPDRGTRGYTF
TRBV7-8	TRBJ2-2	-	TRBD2	TGTGCCAGCAGCTTACCGGGACTAGCGGGAAACACCGGGGAGCTGTTTTTT	CASSLPGLAGNTGELFF
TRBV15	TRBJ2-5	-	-	TGTGCCACCAGCATTGGGAGACGGGCCCAGTACTTC	CATSIGRRAQYF
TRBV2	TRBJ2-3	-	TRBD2	TGTGCAAGCAGTGTGGGCGCGGGAGGGCCAGTTACGCAGTATTTT	CASSVGAGGPVTQYF
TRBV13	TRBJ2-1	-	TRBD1	TGTGCCAGCAGCAATCCGGGACAGGGACTCTACAATGAGCAGTTCTTC	CASSNPGQGLYNEQFF
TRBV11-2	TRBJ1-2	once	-	TGTGCCAGCAGCTTAGATCGCCAGGGCATGGCCACCTTC	CASSLDRQGMATF
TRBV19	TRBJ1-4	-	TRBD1	TGTGCCAGTAGTATGGTGGTACAGGGGGCTGAAAAACTGTTTTTT	CASSMVVQGAEKLFF
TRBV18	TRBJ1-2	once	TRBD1	TGTGCCAGCTCTCCTGACAGGGCCTCTAACTATGGCTACACCTTC	CASSPDRASNYGYTF
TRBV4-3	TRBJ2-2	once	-	TGCGCCAGCAGCCAAGGGCGAGTACGGGAGTGGAACACCGGGGAGCTGTTTTTT	CASSQGRVREWNTGELFF
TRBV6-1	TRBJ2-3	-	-	TGTGCCAGCGCAGTGGCCCATGGGACCACAGATACGCAGTATTTT	CASAVAHGTTDTQYF
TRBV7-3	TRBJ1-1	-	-	TGTGCCAGCAGCTTAATAGGACAGAACACTGAAGCTTTCTTT	CASSLIGQNTEAFF
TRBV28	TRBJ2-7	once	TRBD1	TGTGCCACCGGACAGGGCCCCTACGAGCAGTACTTC	CATGQGPYEQYF
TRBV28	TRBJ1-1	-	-	TGTGCCAGCAGTCAGGGTCTTGGGACTGAAGCTTTCTTT	CASSQGLGTEAFF
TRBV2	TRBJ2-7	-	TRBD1	TGTGCCAGCAACCGGGACAGGGGGCCCTCCTACGAGCAGTACTTC	CASNRDRGPSYEQYF
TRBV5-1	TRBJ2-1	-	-	TGCGCCAGCAGCTTGGGGGACTTTTCCCCCTACAATGAGCAGTTCTTC	CASSLGDFSPYNEQFF
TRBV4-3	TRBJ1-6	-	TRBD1	TGCGCCAGCAGCCAGGGGGGGGACAGGGTTTATTCACCCCTCCACTTT	CASSQGGDRVYSPLHF
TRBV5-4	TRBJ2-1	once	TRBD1	TGTGCCAGCAGCGAGGGACAGGGTCGGTACAATGAGCAGTTCTTC	CASSEGQGRYNEQFF
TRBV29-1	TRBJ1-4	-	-	TGCAGCGTTGATGGAGGTCCCCGTGGGGGACTGTTTTTT	CSVDGGPRGGLFF
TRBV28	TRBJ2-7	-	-	TGTGCCAGCAAGGGGCTCTACGAGCAGTACTTC	CASKGLYEQYF
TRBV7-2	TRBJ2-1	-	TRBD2	TGTGCCAGCAGCTTAGTAGCGGGAGTCTACAATGAGCAGTTCTTC	CASSLVAGVYNEQFF
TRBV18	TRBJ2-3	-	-	TGTGCCAGCTCACCACCTTCTAGGACAGATACGCAGTATTTT	CASSPPSRTDTQYF
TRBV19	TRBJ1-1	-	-	TGTGCCAGTAGCGGACCGAACACTGAAGCTTTCTTT	CASSGPNTEAFF
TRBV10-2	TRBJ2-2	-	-	TGCGCCAGCAGTGAGACTCGGGACTCAGGGGGCGGGGAGCTGTTTTTT	CASSETRDSGGGELFF
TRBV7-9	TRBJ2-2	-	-	TGTGCCAGCAGGGACACTTCCGGGGAGCTGTTTTTT	CASRDTSGELFF
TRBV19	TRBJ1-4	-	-	TGTGCCAGTAGTATATTTGGGGGCGATGAAAAACTGTTTTTT	CASSIFGGDEKLFF